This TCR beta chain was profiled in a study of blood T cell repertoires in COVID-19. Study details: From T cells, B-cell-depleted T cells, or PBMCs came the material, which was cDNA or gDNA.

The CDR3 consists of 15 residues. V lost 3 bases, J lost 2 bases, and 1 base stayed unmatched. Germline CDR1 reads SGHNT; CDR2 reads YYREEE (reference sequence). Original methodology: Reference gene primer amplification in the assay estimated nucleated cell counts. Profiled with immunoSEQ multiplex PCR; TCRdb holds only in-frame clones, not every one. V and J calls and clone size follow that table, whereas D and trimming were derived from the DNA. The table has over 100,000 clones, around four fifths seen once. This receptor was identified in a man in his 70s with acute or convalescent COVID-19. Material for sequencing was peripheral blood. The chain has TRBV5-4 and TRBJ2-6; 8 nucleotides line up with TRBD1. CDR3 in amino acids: CASSSDRAGANVLTF. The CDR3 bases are TGTGCCAGCAGCTCGGACAGGGCTGGGGCCAACGTCCTGACTTTC.